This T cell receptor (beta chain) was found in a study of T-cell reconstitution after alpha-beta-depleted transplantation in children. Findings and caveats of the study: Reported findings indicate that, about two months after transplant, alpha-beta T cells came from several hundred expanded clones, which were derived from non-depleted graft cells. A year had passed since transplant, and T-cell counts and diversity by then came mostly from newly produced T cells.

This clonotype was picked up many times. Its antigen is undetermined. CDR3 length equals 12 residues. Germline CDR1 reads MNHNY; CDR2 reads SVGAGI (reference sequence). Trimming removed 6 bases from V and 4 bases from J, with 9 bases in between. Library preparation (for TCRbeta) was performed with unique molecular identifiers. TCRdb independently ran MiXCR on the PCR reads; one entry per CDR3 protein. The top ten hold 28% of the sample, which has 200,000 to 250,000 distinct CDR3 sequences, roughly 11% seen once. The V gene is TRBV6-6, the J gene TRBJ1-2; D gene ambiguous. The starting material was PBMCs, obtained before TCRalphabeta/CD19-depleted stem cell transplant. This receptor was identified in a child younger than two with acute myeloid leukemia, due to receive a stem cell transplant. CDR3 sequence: CASSPALYGYTF. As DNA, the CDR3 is TGTGCCAGCAGCCCGGCCCTCTATGGCTACACCTTC.